These T cell receptor beta chains were read from a single sample in a study of CD8 T cells in ankylosing spondylitis. TCRdb processed the 5' RACE reads anew with MiXCR; each CDR3 protein has one entry. Of 200,000 to 300,000 distinct CDR3 sequences listed, about 24% are singletons. Source material: blood, either unsorted or a sorted T cell fraction (not recorded which). Source of these receptors: a male donor with ankylosing spondylitis or in good health (not recorded which). CDR3s include the opening cysteine and the closing phenylalanine or tryptophan. Not every row has a clone size; where given, it reads once, few, many or a size class.

V	size	J	CDR3
TRBV10-3	many	TRBJ2-5	CAISESRDMGETQYF
TRBV18	NA	TRBJ1-2	CASSPRDNYGYTF
TRBV6-2/TRBV6-3	few	TRBJ1-4	CASSNIGQMRKELFF
TRBV6-5	few	TRBJ2-7	CASSYAQGSAYEQYF
TRBV20-1	many	TRBJ2-7	CSAREDTSQEQYF
TRBV29-1	few	TRBJ2-3	CSALGSTDTQYF
TRBV29-1	many	TRBJ2-7	CSVAWGASGEQYF
TRBV4-2	many	TRBJ2-1	CASSSEGRTDNEQFF
TRBV29-1	NA	TRBJ2-5	CSVAMGQGVGETQYF
TRBV29-1	many	TRBJ1-2	CSVVGGGYGYTF
TRBV12-3/TRBV12-4	NA	TRBJ2-1	CASSRGRGESDEQFF
TRBV6-1	NA	TRBJ1-6	CASSRRTGDSPLHF
TRBV5-6	many	TRBJ1-5	CASSGTGNNQPQHF
TRBV5-5	few	TRBJ2-2	CASTLTSRTDTGELFF
TRBV15	once	TRBJ2-1	CATSRIGQGFDEQFF
TRBV6-1	NA	TRBJ2-7	CASSPRLAGLDEQYF
TRBV2	NA	TRBJ2-3	CASSPLGLSTDTQYF
TRBV6-4	few	TRBJ2-7	CASSYHLAGSWEQYF
TRBV2	NA	TRBJ2-7	CASSAFSYEQYF
TRBV20-1	NA	TRBJ2-1	CSPNSGTGSYNEQFF
TRBV2	NA	TRBJ2-2	CASKRGANGELFF
TRBV20-1	many	TRBJ2-4	CSARTPGQGLKNIQYF
TRBV6-5	many	TRBJ1-2	CASSYSALAGDYGYTF
TRBV3-1	NA	TRBJ2-7	CASSTPYTGPYEQYF